These 24 T cell receptor beta chains originate from one sample sequenced in a study of blood T cell repertoires in COVID-19. Assay: immunoSEQ multiplex PCR; the TCRdb copy retains only in-frame clones and omits some. The table has 50,000 to 65,000 clones, around 93% seen once. Sequencing was done on a sample of peripheral blood. The receptors were gathered from a man in his fifties or sixties with acute or convalescent COVID-19.

The chain is built from TRBV6-4 and TRBJ2-3; D gene ambiguous. Germline V CDR1 and CDR2: MRHNA, SNTAGT. CDR3 length: 14 residues. V was pared by 3 bases and J by 0 bases, with 7 bases between. The CDR3 spells CASSDMASTDTQYF. The CDR3, as DNA: TGTGCCAGCAGTGATATGGCTAGCACAGATACGCAGTATTTT.

The chain links TRBV4-2 to TRBJ1-3; D perhaps matches TRBD1 (5 bases). The germline V and J ends were trimmed by 0 bases and 4 bases, with 16 bases remaining between them. The germline gives CDR1 LGHNA, CDR2 YNFKEQ. The CDR3 is 17 residues long. This CDR3 is CASSQDSHGGTGNTIYF. The CDR3 nucleotides read TGTGCCAGCAGCCAAGATTCTCACGGGGGTACGGGAAACACCATATATTTT.

The chain joins TRBV10-1 to TRBJ1-3; D not resolved. V was clipped by 0 bases and J by 0 bases, with 9 bases between them. Germline V gene lookup returns CDR1 WNHNN and CDR2 SYGVQD (reference sequence). The CDR3 is 16 residues long. This chain's CDR3 is CASSESGSPSGNTIYF. CDR3 DNA sequence: TGCGCCAGCAGTGAGTCCGGTTCGCCCTCTGGAAACACCATATATTTT.

The gene calls are TRBV19 and TRBJ1-2; no clear D. V was pared by 6 bases and J by 6 bases, with 20 bases between. Germline CDR1 LNHDA, CDR2 SQIVND (reference sequence). This CDR3 region has 15 residues. CDR3 loop: CASSHDGTVEHGYTF. CDR3 DNA: TGTGCCAGTAGCCACGATGGTACAGTTGAGCATGGCTACACCTTC.

CDR3 sequence: CASMSSYSGNTIYF. CDR3 bases: TGTGCCAGCATGTCTAGTTACTCCGGAAACACCATATATTTT. The chain links TRBV27 to TRBJ1-3; D unclear. Germline CDR1 is MNHEY and CDR2 is SMNVEV (reference sequence). This CDR3 is 14 amino acids long. The ends were cut back, 7 bases at V and 4 bases at J, with 14 bases in the middle.

This clone was found once. The chain combines TRBV6-5 with TRBJ2-5; 7 bases are a match to TRBD1. V dropped 6 bases and J dropped 4; count of bases not matched to a gene: 8. The CDR3 loop spans 14 amino acids. Germline values: CDR1 MNHEY, CDR2 SVGAGI. In DNA form, the CDR3 reads TGTGCCAGCAGGAGACAGGGCGGGCGAGAGACCCAGTACTTC. Protein: CASRRQGGRETQYF.

J is TRBJ1-2 and V is TRBV7-6, with TRBD1 as a possible D gene (5 bases). V lost 1 base to trimming and J lost 8 bases, with 23 bases between them. The CDR3 sequence is 17 residues long. Germline V gene data show CDR1 as SGHVS and CDR2 as FNYEAQ. CDR3 loop: CASSLEAAGAGGEGYTF. CDR3 nucleotides: TGTGCCAGCAGCTTAGAGGCGGCCGGAGCCGGAGGGGAAGGCTACACCTTC.

V is TRBV6-5 and J is TRBJ1-3, with D perhaps TRBD1 (6 bases). The CDR3 covers 16 residues. Germline CDR1 and CDR2: MNHEY and SVGAGI. V lost 4 bases to trimming and J lost 3 bases, with 16 bases between them. CDR3 DNA sequence: TGTGCCAGCAGTTCCACCCTGCCCAGGGGTGGAAACACCATATATTTT. Its translation: CASSSTLPRGGNTIYF.

The J gene is TRBJ2-1, the V gene TRBV5-1, with TRBD2 matching over 8 bases. There are 13 residues in the CDR3. V was clipped by 7 bases and J by 3 bases; unmatched bases: 3. The germline V gene encodes CDR1 SGHRS and CDR2 YFSETQ. CDR3 residues: CASSGGNYNEQFF. The CDR3 bases are TGCGCCAGCTCGGGGGGGAACTACAATGAGCAGTTCTTC. The whole variable domain, remainder taken from reference TRBV5-1 and TRBJ2-1, is KAGVTQTPRYLIKTRGQQVTLSCSPISGHRSVSWYQQTPGQGLQFLFEYFSETQRNKGNFPGRFSGRQFSNSRSEMNVSTLELGDSALYLCASSGGNYNEQFFGPGTRLTVL.

This chain connects TRBV11-2 to TRBJ2-6; a weak D match, TRBD1 (5 bases). The CDR3 runs to 19 residues. V was pared by 5 bases and J by 3 bases, with 23 bases between. The germline V gene has CDR1 SGHAT and CDR2 FQNNGV. CDR3 nucleotide sequence: TGTGCCAGCAGCCAACGGTGGGGCCAGGGCGGACGTGGGGCCAACGTCCTGACTTTC. Translation: CASSQRWGQGGRGANVLTF.

The chain links TRBV6-6 to TRBJ2-1; TRBD2 matches 11 bases. CDR1 and CDR2 from the germline V gene are MNHNY and SVGAGI (reference sequence). The CDR3 consists of 15 residues. Germline trimming cut 6 bases from V and 7 bases from J; bases unmatched to any gene: 8. Written as DNA, the CDR3 is TGTGCCAGCAGCCTAACTAGCGGGGGAAGAAATGAGCAGTTCTTC. Its protein product is CASSLTSGGRNEQFF.

This clone appeared once. The chain is built from TRBV6-1 and TRBJ1-6; TRBD1 aligns across 7 bases. Germline V CDR1 and CDR2: MNHNS, SASEGT. V lost 0 bases and J lost 1; bases outside the gene matches: 6. This CDR3 contains 18 residues. The CDR3 region has the DNA TGTGCCAGCAGTGAAGCGGGGCAGGGGGAATCCTATAATTCACCCCTCCACTTT. Translating it yields CASSEAGQGESYNSPLHF.

This clone occurred once. The chain employs TRBV14 and TRBJ2-5; D call uncertain. The V end was cut by 3 bases, the J end by 5 bases, with 7 bases between. This CDR3 is built from 12 residues. Looked up from germline, CDR1 is SGHDN and CDR2 is FVKESK. CDR3 amino acids: CASSHVRETQYF. CDR3 sequence (DNA): TGTGCCAGCAGCCATGTGAGGGAGACCCAGTACTTC.

The V and J genes are TRBV3-1 (or the pseudogene TRBV3-2) and TRBJ2-1, with D perhaps TRBD2 (6 bases). The V gene's germline CDR1 is LGHDT and CDR2 YNNKEL (reference sequence). Trimming shortened V by 4 bases and J by 9 bases, and 22 bases separated the two germline ends. This CDR3 has 16 amino acids. CDR3 nucleotide sequence: TGTGCCAGCAGCCCCCCCAGGAGCCGCGGGATAGGTGAGCAGTTCTTC. As protein: CASSPPRSRGIGEQFF.

The J gene is TRBJ2-7, the V gene TRBV11-2; D may be TRBD2 (5 bases). V dropped 2 bases and J dropped 0 bases, with 8 bases sitting between them. This CDR3 has 14 amino acids. The germline CDR1 and CDR2 sequences are SGHAT and FQNNGV. The CDR3 region is CASSLWENSYEQYF. CDR3 coding DNA: TGTGCCAGCAGCTTATGGGAGAACTCCTACGAGCAGTACTTC.

This chain links TRBV2 with TRBJ1-1, with 8 bases matching TRBD1. The CDR3 runs 15 residues. V trimming: 5 bases; J trimming: 2 bases; junction bases outside the gene matches: 7. Germline CDR1 and CDR2: SNHLY and FYNNEI. The CDR3 nucleotides are TGTGCCAGCAGTCGGACAGGGCTCAGCAACACTGAAGCTTTCTTT. It yields the protein CASSRTGLSNTEAFF.

This chain connects TRBV5-6 to TRBJ1-2, with 7 bases identical to TRBD1. This CDR3 has 12 residues. Trimming at V came to 5 bases and at J to 3 bases, leaving 1 base not matched to a gene. CDR1 is SGHDT, CDR2 YYEEEE, per germline. The chain's CDR3 is CASRGQDYGYTF. In nucleotides, the CDR3 is TGTGCCAGCAGAGGACAGGACTATGGCTACACCTTC.

The chain couples TRBV15 to TRBJ2-3; 11 bases line up with TRBD1. V was clipped by 5 bases and J by 5 bases; unmatched bases: 12. CDR1 is LNHNV and CDR2 is YYDKDF in the germline V gene (reference sequence). CDR3 length equals 17 residues. The CDR3 loop is CATSPPSRDRGIDTQYF. For the CDR3, the DNA is TGTGCCACCAGCCCCCCTTCCCGGGACAGGGGGATAGATACGCAGTATTTT.

The genes are TRBV19 and TRBJ2-1, with 11 bases fitting TRBD2. CDR1 and CDR2 (germline): LNHDA, SQIVND (reference sequence). J lost 4 bases, V lost 3 bases, and 11 bases had no gene match. CDR3 length equals 18 residues. CDR3 protein: CASSMTRRVAGGYNEQFF. The DNA of the CDR3 is TGTGCCAGTAGTATGACTCGACGGGTAGCGGGGGGGTACAATGAGCAGTTCTTC.

The chain carries TRBV30 and TRBJ1-5; D possibly corresponds to TRBD1 (6 bases). Trimming pared 6 bases from V and 0 bases from J, leaving 15 bases between. The CDR3 totals 15 residues. The germline CDR1 and CDR2 sequences are GTSNPN and SVGIG (reference sequence). CDR3 sequence (DNA): TGTGCCTGCGGTTCCACAGGGAGTAGCAATCAGCCCCAGCATTTT. Translated: CACGSTGSSNQPQHF.

This chain uses TRBV12-5 with TRBJ2-5; 9 bases agree with TRBD1. CDR1 and CDR2 (germline): LGHNT, FRNRAP. This CDR3 region has 17 residues. J lost 7 bases, V lost 1 base, and 13 bases had no gene match. CDR3 amino acids: CASGLGLTGGKSGTQYF. The CDR3 DNA follows: TGTGCTAGTGGTTTGGGTCTGACAGGGGGAAAGTCTGGGACCCAGTACTTC.

The chain has TRBV4-1 and TRBJ2-7; 10 bases match TRBD1. The germline V gene encodes CDR1 MGHRA and CDR2 YSYEKL. The CDR3 runs to 15 residues. Germline trimming cut 3 bases from V and 3 bases from J; bases unmatched to any gene: 5. CDR3 nucleotides: TGCGCCAGCAGCCATAGACAGGGGGCTATCTACGAGCAGTACTTC. It translates to CASSHRQGAIYEQYF.

The rearrangement links TRBV5-5 to TRBJ1-6, with D possibly TRBD1 on 5 matching bases. Germline V gene lookup returns CDR1 SGHKS and CDR2 YYEKEE (reference sequence). V was clipped by 0 bases and J by 0 bases, with 13 bases between them. This CDR3 contains 18 residues. In DNA form, the CDR3 reads TGTGCCAGCAGCTTGGCCCAGGGCGGCTTCTCCTATAATTCACCCCTCCACTTT. It specifies CASSLAQGGFSYNSPLHF.

The V and J genes are TRBV4-2 and TRBJ2-7, with D perhaps matching TRBD2 (6 bases). Germline V gene data show CDR1 as LGHNA and CDR2 as YNFKEQ. This CDR3 comprises 14 residues. Deletions cut 4 bases from V and 3 bases from J, with 13 bases between. CDR3 sequence: CASSPAGSSYEQYF. In DNA, the CDR3 is TGTGCCAGCAGCCCAGCCGGGAGCAGCTACGAGCAGTACTTC.